This T cell receptor (beta chain) was documented in a study of T cells in Graves' hyperthyroidism and ophthalmopathy. Amplification targeted TCR beta CDR3 regions from RNA transcripts. When the TCR CDR3 underwent first-round RT-PCR, the HTBI primer set was used. Using its own MiXCR run on the multiplex PCR reads, TCRdb lists one record per CDR3 protein. The sample shows about 290,000 distinct CDR3 sequences, roughly 14% of them seen only once. This CDR3 comprises 20 residues. V was clipped by 3 bases and J by 3 bases; unmatched bases: 24. CDR1 and CDR2 (germline): DFQATT, SNEGSKA (reference sequence).

The sequence was collected from a woman aged 25 to 45 with Graves' hyperthyroidism that later progressed to Graves' ophthalmopathy. The gene calls are TRBV20-1 and TRBJ2-5, with TRBD2 matching 8 bases. The sequencing sample was made of blood. The CDR3 spells CSASSASSHNPGLGKETQYF. The CDR3 DNA reads TGCAGTGCTAGTAGTGCCAGCAGCCACAACCCGGGACTAGGGAAAGAGACCCAGTACTTC.